These 15 T cell receptor beta chains were all obtained from the same sample, sequenced in a study of CD8+CD57+ T cells in acquired aplastic anemia. The template used for profiling TCR beta VDJ and CDR3 was genomic DNA. A single record per CDR3 protein comes from TCRdb applying MiXCR to the reads. The top ten clones hold approximately 2.9% of a sample with more than 150,000 distinct CDR3 sequences, approximately 46% of them seen once. Sample: sorted CD4+, CD8+, or CD8+CD57+ T cells (not recorded which) from PBMCs. The receptor source for this set is a human donor in good health.

The rearrangement joins TRBV6-1 to TRBJ1-3; 10 bases fit TRBD1. The V segment lost 6 bases and the J segment 4 bases; nucleotides outside the gene matches: 6. Germline CDR1 is MNHNS and CDR2 is SASEGT. The CDR3 length is 15 residues. CDR3 sequence reads: CASRRDRGLGNTIYF. CDR3 coding DNA: TGTGCCAGCAGACGCGACAGGGGGCTAGGAAACACCATATATTTT.

This clonotype was seen at least ten times. The chain is built from TRBV4-1 and TRBJ1-1; D gene uncertain. V lost 0 bases and J lost 0, with 8 bases in between. The CDR3 is made up of 15 amino acids. Germline CDR1 reads MGHRA; CDR2 reads YSYEKL. CDR3 sequence (DNA): TGCGCCAGCAGCCAAGAAGCGTTATTGAACACTGAAGCTTTCTTT. Residues: CASSQEALLNTEAFF.

The V and J genes are TRBV10-3 and TRBJ1-6; D may be TRBD1 (6 bases). Trimming removed 3 bases at V and 7 bases at J, with 13 bases between. CDR1 is ENHRY and CDR2 is SYGVKD in the germline V gene. This CDR3 spans 15 amino acids. This CDR3 reads CAISDRTAGNSPLHF. As DNA, the CDR3 is TGTGCCATCAGTGATCGGACAGCAGGAAATTCACCCCTCCACTTT.

This clonotype was recorded at least ten times. The chain is built from TRBV4-1 and TRBJ1-4; the D gene is possibly TRBD1 (5 bases). Trimming stripped 1 base from V and 4 bases from J, with 10 bases between. Germline CDR1 reads MGHRA; CDR2 reads YSYEKL. This CDR3 has 15 residues. The CDR3 DNA reads TGCGCCAGCAGCCAAGTTGGGGGAGTTAATGAAAAACTGTTTTTT. This encodes CASSQVGGVNEKLFF.

The chain is built from TRBV7-8 and TRBJ1-4; D remains unclear. Germline V CDR1 and CDR2: SGHVS, FQNEAQ. Trimming shortened V by 7 bases and J by 1 base, and 10 bases separated the two germline ends. The CDR3 runs to 14 residues. CDR3: CASKPRITNEKLFF. CDR3 in DNA: TGTGCCAGCAAACCACGAATAACTAATGAAAAACTGTTTTTT.

The rearrangement joins TRBV7-9 to TRBJ1-3, with D hard to call. The CDR3 contains 13 residues. Germline V gives CDR1 SEHNR, CDR2 FQNEAQ (reference sequence). V lost 3 bases and J 4 bases, leaving 7 bases between the germline ends. The CDR3 loop reads CASSFVLGNTIYF. CDR3 DNA: TGTGCCAGCAGCTTCGTCCTCGGAAACACCATATATTTT.

This clonotype was seen ten or more times. The V and J genes are TRBV5-8 and TRBJ1-1; no firm D call. Germline assignment: CDR1 SGHTS and CDR2 YDEGEE. The CDR3 totals 10 residues. V dropped 10 bases and J dropped 3 bases, with 7 bases sitting between them. The CDR3 protein is CASDYTEAFF. Written as DNA, the CDR3 is TGTGCCTCAGATTACACTGAAGCTTTCTTT.

V is TRBV29-1 and J is TRBJ1-1; 8 nucleotides line up with TRBD1. The CDR3 is 16 amino acids. Unmatched junction bases numbered 11, after V lost 4 bases and J lost 1 base. CDR1 is SQVTM, CDR2 ANQGSEA, per germline. CDR3 DNA: TGCAGCGTTGTCAGGGGGCGCGGACATGGGAACACTGAAGCTTTCTTT. Translated, it gives CSVVRGRGHGNTEAFF.

This chain uses TRBV15 with TRBJ2-3; D may be TRBD2 (6 bases). The CDR3 runs 14 residues. Germline CDR1 and CDR2: LNHNV and YYDKDF (reference sequence). V lost 8 bases, J lost 2 bases, and 14 bases lay in between. CDR3 amino acids: CATSRTKTTDTQYF. The CDR3 coding sequence is TGTGCCACCTCCAGGACTAAAACCACAGATACGCAGTATTTT.

About this clonotype: A junction boundary mismatches the germline segment, possibly from a read error. This chain links TRBV15 with TRBJ2-1; 7 nucleotides align to TRBD1. Germline values: CDR1 LNHNV, CDR2 YYDKDF (reference sequence). This CDR3 region has 19 residues. The CDR3: CATSIRRTEGQRPYNEQFF. The CDR3 bases are TGTGCCACCAGCATCCGCAGGACTGAGGGACAGCGACCGTACAATGAGCAATTCTTC.

This clonotype was counted many times. The chain uses TRBV15 and TRBJ1-2; possibly TRBD1 for D (5 bases). The CDR3 has 13 residues. Germline lookup yields CDR1 LNHNV and CDR2 YYDKDF (reference sequence). Between the trimmed V and J ends, which lost 2 bases and 7 bases, there was a span of 11 bases. CDR3 nucleotide sequence: TGTGCCACCAGCAGACAGGGAGCTAGTGGCTACACCTTC. This translates into CATSRQGASGYTF.

This clonotype was found many times. V usage is TRBV7-3 and J usage is TRBJ2-1; D is unresolved. Germline CDR1 and CDR2: SGHTA and FQGTGA. This CDR3 is 13 amino acids long. The germline V and J ends were trimmed by 2 bases and 5 bases, with 7 bases remaining between them. CDR3 sequence reads: CASSLARDNEQFF. CDR3 DNA sequence: TGTGCCAGCAGCTTAGCCCGCGACAATGAGCAGTTCTTC.

This clonotype was observed a few times. The chain employs TRBV7-2 and TRBJ2-5; unclear D gene. The germline V gene has CDR1 SGHTA and CDR2 FQGNSA. The CDR3 covers 13 residues. V was cut by 3 bases and J by 1 base, with 6 bases left in between. The DNA for the CDR3 is TGTGCCAGCAGCTTTGGGCCCCAAGAGACCCAGTACTTC. Encoded protein: CASSFGPQETQYF.

This clonotype was recorded at least ten times. The chain is built from TRBV20-1 and TRBJ2-7; 9 bases are shared with TRBD2. V trimming: 4 bases; J trimming: 2 bases; junction bases outside the gene matches: 3. The CDR3 is 13 residues long. CDR1 is DFQATT, CDR2 SNEGSKA, per germline (reference sequence). CDR3 loop: CSATPSGAYEQYF. Here the CDR3 DNA reads TGCAGTGCTACCCCTAGCGGGGCCTACGAGCAGTACTTC.

The chain employs TRBV7-6 and TRBJ2-7; maybe TRBD1 (7 bases). The germline V and J ends were trimmed by 4 bases and 2 bases, with 21 bases remaining between them. Per germline, CDR1 SGHVS and CDR2 FNYEAQ. The CDR3 has 17 residues. The CDR3 coding sequence is TGTGCCAGCAGCTCCACGCCCAGCGGAGGGGGCCCCTACGAGCAGTACTTC. Translation: CASSSTPSGGGPYEQYF. The full variable domain, in which reference TRBV7-6 and TRBJ2-7 provide the parts outside the CDR3, is GAGVSQSPRYKVTKRGQDVALRCDPISGHVSLYWYRQALGQGPEFLTYFNYEAQQDKSGLPNDRFSAERPEGSISTLTIQRTEQRDSAMYRCASSSTPSGGGPYEQYFGPGTRLTVT.